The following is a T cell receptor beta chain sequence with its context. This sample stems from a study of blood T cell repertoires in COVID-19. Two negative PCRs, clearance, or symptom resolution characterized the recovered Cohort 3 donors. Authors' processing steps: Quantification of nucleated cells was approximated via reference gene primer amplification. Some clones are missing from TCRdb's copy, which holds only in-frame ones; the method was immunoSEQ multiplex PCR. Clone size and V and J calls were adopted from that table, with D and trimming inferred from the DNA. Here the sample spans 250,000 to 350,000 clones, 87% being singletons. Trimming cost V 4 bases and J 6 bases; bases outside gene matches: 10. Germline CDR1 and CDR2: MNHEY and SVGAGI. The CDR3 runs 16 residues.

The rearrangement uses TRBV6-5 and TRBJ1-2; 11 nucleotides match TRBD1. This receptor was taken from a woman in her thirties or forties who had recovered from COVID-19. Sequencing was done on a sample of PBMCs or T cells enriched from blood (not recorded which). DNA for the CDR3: TGTGCCAGCAGTTGGACAGGGGGCGCCTCAGGAGATGGCTACACCTTC. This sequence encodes CASSWTGGASGDGYTF.